This TCR beta chain stems from a study of blood T cell repertoires in COVID-19. Across the study: Whether acute or convalescent, the COVID-19 samples came from the United States, Italy and Spain.

The germline V gene has CDR1 KGHDR and CDR2 SFDVKD. V lost 5 bases and J 2 bases, leaving 10 bases between the germline ends. This CDR3 spans 14 amino acids. Original methodology: Cell counts per sample came from amplifying reference gene primers. The protocol was immunoSEQ multiplex PCR, while the TCRdb copy is restricted to in-frame clones and leaves out a portion. V and J calls and clone size are as listed in that table; D and trimming were resolved from the DNA. The data show some 530,000 clones, around nine tenths seen once. The study recruited people aged roughly 18 to 89 years across around 24 US areas.

Sample: PBMCs or T cells enriched from blood (not recorded which). The sequence derives from a woman aged 55-70 years who had recovered from COVID-19. The chain has TRBV24-1 and TRBJ2-3; a possible D gene is TRBD1 (5 bases). CDR3: CATSGGNPTDTQYF. The CDR3, as DNA: TGTGCCACCAGTGGGGGCAACCCCACAGATACGCAGTATTTT.